This TCR beta chain was found in a study of T cells after yellow fever vaccination. TCRdb re-called the 5' RACE reads through MiXCR, storing one row per CDR3 protein. Of about 210,000 distinct CDR3 sequences listed, 6% to 8% are singletons. V lost 3 bases and J lost 0; bases outside the gene matches: 5. Germline CDR1 SGHVS, CDR2 FQNEAQ. The CDR3 runs to 15 residues. The origin of this receptor is a man younger than 45 who received the YFV17D yellow fever vaccine. The specimen comprised CD4+ T cells sorted from PBMCs, sampled on the day of the yellow fever booster vaccination. The V call is TRBV7-8, the J call TRBJ2-7; 7 bases agree with TRBD1. In nucleotides, the CDR3 is TGTGCCAGCAGCTTTGGGGCAGGGGGCTCCTACGAGCAGTACTTC. Translation: CASSFGAGGSYEQYF.